Each of the 5 T cell receptor beta chains below was sequenced from the same sample in a study of blood T cell repertoires in COVID-19. This table comes from immunoSEQ multiplex PCR, and its TCRdb copy is limited to in-frame clones, with some not included. The sample has 50,000 or so clones, roughly four fifths seen once. The sequenced sample consisted of peripheral blood. Every receptor here comes from a man aged 40-55 years with acute or convalescent COVID-19.

The V and J genes are TRBV19 and TRBJ2-2; 7 bases map to TRBD1. The CDR3 contains 13 residues. Losses at the gene ends were 9 bases for V and 4 bases for J; bases not matched to a gene: 5. Germline V CDR1 and CDR2: LNHDA, SQIVND (reference sequence). The CDR3, as DNA: TGTGCCAGCAGGGGACAGTTCACCGGGGAGCTGTTTTTT. Its translation is CASRGQFTGELFF.

The chain combines TRBV28 with TRBJ1-1; D ambiguous. Trimming shortened V by 6 bases and J by 1 base, and 12 bases separated the two germline ends. This CDR3 has 14 amino acids. The V gene's germline CDR1 is MDHEN and CDR2 SYDVKM. As DNA, the CDR3 is TGTGCCAGCAGGCCGCAGATAAGGAACACTGAAGCTTTCTTT. Translating gives CASRPQIRNTEAFF.

This chain joins TRBV3-1 (or the pseudogene TRBV3-2) and TRBJ1-3; no firm D call. The germline CDR1 and CDR2 sequences are LGHDT and YNNKEL (reference sequence). This CDR3 is 17 amino acids long. V was trimmed by 1 base and J by 0 bases, leaving 13 bases between them. CDR3 nucleotides: TGTGCCAGCAGCCAAGGGGCCAAACAGAGCTCTGGAAACACCATATATTTT. Its translation: CASSQGAKQSSGNTIYF.

This chain connects TRBV21-1 to TRBJ1-1; the table's TRBD1 call for D was not verified on the DNA. TRBV21-1 is given as a pseudogene. This CDR3 has 20 amino acids. The CDR3 DNA is TGTGCCAGCAGCAACAAGGCCCGGAGGGGGCCCAACTCCGTGAACACTGAAGCTTTCTTT. The encoded protein is CASSNKARRGPNSVNTEAFF.

This clone showed up just a few times. The chain carries TRBV4-2 and TRBJ2-6; TRBD2 matches at 7 bases. Germline CDR1 reads LGHNA; CDR2 reads YNFKEQ. After removal of 4 bases from V and 1 base from J, the junction contained 4 bases not matched to a gene. This CDR3 has 16 residues. CDR3 protein: CASSPGEGSGANVLTF. The DNA of the CDR3 is TGTGCCAGCAGCCCCGGGGAGGGTTCTGGGGCCAACGTCCTGACTTTC.